These T cell receptor beta chains were read from a single sample in a study of identifying expanded T cells in peripheral blood. Assay used: immunoSEQ multiplex PCR; TCRdb lists only in-frame clones, some missing. Among 90,000 to 120,000 clones listed, 85% to 90% were seen once. Material: blood. These receptors originate from a person aged 18 to 70 in good health. Both conserved end residues are part of each CDR3. D genes are given only for firm matches. The size entry is marked missing in some rows and otherwise reads once, few, many or a size class.

. | TRBJ1-1 | TRBV7-9 | . | CASSFQGNTEAFF | TGTGCCAGCAGCTTTCAGGGAAACACTGAAGCTTTCTTT
. | TRBJ1-1 | TRBV11-3 | once | CASSLAQTVLLLRNTEAFF | TGTGCCAGCAGCTTAGCCCAGACAGTATTATTACTGAGAAACACTGAAGCTTTCTTT
TRBD2 | TRBJ2-3 | TRBV4-3 | . | CASSQEGLAEFSSTDTQYF | TGCGCCAGCAGCCAAGAAGGACTAGCAGAATTTTCTAGCACAGATACGCAGTATTTT
. | TRBJ2-2 | TRBV7-2 | . | CASSLGGALAAGELFF | TGTGCCAGCAGCTTAGGAGGGGCCCTTGCGGCCGGGGAGCTGTTTTTT
. | TRBJ2-1 | TRBV27 | . | CASGTRLTANEQFF | TGTGCCAGCGGAACTAGACTGACCGCCAATGAGCAGTTCTTC
. | TRBJ1-2 | TRBV29-1 | . | CSVEPGTNYGYTF | TGCAGCGTTGAACCAGGGACCAACTATGGCTACACCTTC
. | TRBJ2-1 | TRBV7-6 | . | CASSLMVSSSYNEQFF | TGTGCCAGCAGCCTGATGGTCTCGAGCTCCTACAATGAGCAGTTCTTC
TRBD1 | TRBJ1-2 | TRBV6-1 | . | CASSAPDRGPGGYTF | TGTGCCAGCAGTGCACCCGACAGGGGGCCGGGTGGCTACACCTTC
. | TRBJ1-5 | TRBV2 | once | CASSEGGVGVGQPQHF | TGTGCCAGCAGTGAAGGAGGGGTAGGGGTTGGCCAGCCCCAGCATTTT
. | TRBJ1-4 | TRBV28 | . | CASSIPGEKLFF | TGTGCCAGCAGTATTCCGGGGGAAAAACTGTTTTTT
. | TRBJ2-5 | TRBV7-6 | . | CASSTPGETQYF | TGTGCCAGCAGCACCCCGGGGGAGACCCAGTACTTC
. | TRBJ2-3 | TRBV10-1 | . | CASSDGGATDTQYF | TGCGCCAGCAGTGATGGAGGGGCCACAGATACGCAGTATTTT
. | TRBJ2-2 | TRBV4-3 | . | CASSQDLAEGYTGELFF | TGCGCCAGCAGCCAAGATCTCGCGGAGGGGTACACCGGGGAGCTGTTTTTT
. | TRBJ1-1 | TRBV18 | . | CASSPGATGHTEAFF | TGTGCCAGCTCACCCGGAGCTACAGGGCACACTGAAGCTTTCTTT
. | TRBJ1-2 | TRBV7-8 | few | CASSPRAHEYGYTF | TGTGCCAGCAGCCCGCGGGCACACGAGTATGGCTACACCTTC
. | TRBJ2-3 | TRBV19 | . | CASLKTDTQYF | TGTGCGTCCTTGAAAACAGATACGCAGTATTTT
. | TRBJ1-2 | TRBV6-6 | . | CANSYGGNYGYTF | TGTGCCAACAGTTACGGGGGCAACTATGGCTACACCTTC
TRBD1 | TRBJ2-7 | TRBV19 | . | CASSNLGTGGEQYF | TGTGCCAGTAGTAATTTGGGCACAGGGGGCGAGCAGTACTTC
. | TRBJ2-7 | TRBV7-9 | once | CASSSRPNTYEQYF | TGTGCCAGCAGCTCTAGACCGAACACCTACGAGCAGTACTTC
TRBD2 | TRBJ2-3 | TRBV11-2 | . | CASSLDGTGGTRRQYF | TGTGCCAGCAGCTTAGATGGGACGGGGGGAACCAGAAGGCAGTATTTT
. | TRBJ2-3 | TRBV27 | . | CATAGPESTDTQYF | TGTGCCACCGCCGGACCCGAAAGCACAGATACGCAGTATTTT
. | TRBJ2-3 | TRBV28 | . | CASSSEQVEGTDTQYF | TGTGCCAGCAGTTCCGAACAGGTGGAGGGAACAGATACGCAGTATTTT
. | TRBJ1-4 | TRBV5-6 | . | CASSPYRDEKLFF | TGTGCCAGCAGCCCCTACAGGGATGAAAAACTGTTTTTT
TRBD1 | TRBJ1-5 | TRBV19 | . | CASNRGRTNNQPQHF | TGTGCCAGTAATAGGGGGCGGACCAACAATCAGCCCCAGCATTTT
TRBD1 | TRBJ1-4 | TRBV29-1 | . | CSVEDRGGKLFF | TGCAGCGTTGAGGACAGGGGGGGAAAACTGTTTTTT
. | TRBJ1-1 | TRBV6-6 | . | CASSPYLEGNTEAFF | TGTGCCAGCAGTCCTTACCTGGAGGGTAACACTGAAGCTTTCTTT
. | TRBJ2-7 | TRBV7-2 | . | CASSLASEYEQYF | TGTGCCAGCAGCTTAGCTTCAGAGTACGAGCAGTACTTC
TRBD2 | TRBJ2-1 | TRBV4-1 | . | CASSSPSAWTGGSYNEQFF | TGCGCCAGCAGCTCACCGAGTGCCTGGACGGGAGGCTCCTACAATGAGCAGTTCTTC
TRBD1 | TRBJ1-2 | TRBV7-2 | . | CASSLAAGGADGYTF | TGTGCCAGCAGCTTAGCCGCAGGGGGGGCGGATGGCTACACCTTC
. | TRBJ2-7 | TRBV7-2 | . | CASSASRRIYEQYF | TGTGCCAGCAGCGCAAGCCGGCGGATCTACGAGCAGTACTTC
. | TRBJ2-3 | TRBV6-5 | . | CATGRSEGTQYF | TGTGCCACGGGACGCTCGGAAGGTACGCAGTATTTT
. | TRBJ2-5 | TRBV10-3 | . | CAISATVQETQYF | TGTGCCATCAGTGCCACAGTCCAAGAGACCCAGTACTTC
. | TRBJ1-3 | TRBV2 | . | CASTTGPLGENTIYF | TGTGCCAGCACCACAGGACCTCTGGGAGAAAACACCATATATTTT
. | TRBJ2-7 | TRBV6-9 | . | CASSYEQGRRNEQYF | TGTGCCAGCAGTTACGAACAGGGAAGGAGGAACGAGCAGTACTTC
. | TRBJ2-7 | TRBV6-5 | . | CASRRLVTAYEQYF | TGTGCCAGCAGGAGGTTAGTGACTGCCTACGAGCAGTACTTC
TRBD1 | TRBJ2-5 | TRBV4-3 | . | CASSQDRPGDRGQETQYF | TGCGCCAGCAGCCAAGATCGACCTGGGGACAGGGGCCAAGAGACCCAGTACTTC
. | TRBJ1-4 | TRBV9 | . | CASSVGTATNEKLFF | TGTGCCAGCAGCGTAGGGACAGCAACTAATGAAAAACTGTTTTTT
. | TRBJ2-1 | TRBV10-3 | once | CAITTGYNEQFF | TGTGCCATCACCACAGGGTACAATGAGCAGTTCTTC
. | TRBJ1-2 | TRBV7-9 | few | CASTSKRDDGYTF | TGTGCCAGCACTAGTAAGAGGGATGATGGCTACACCTTC
. | TRBJ1-2 | TRBV18 | . | CASSPAGHLNYGYTF | TGTGCCAGCTCCCCAGCTGGGCACCTTAACTATGGCTACACCTTC
TRBD1 | TRBJ2-5 | TRBV5-4 | . | CASSSGTAQETQYF | TGTGCCAGCAGTTCCGGGACAGCGCAAGAGACCCAGTACTTC
TRBD1 | TRBJ2-4 | TRBV28 | once | CASSPPGQGRGRDIQYF | TGTGCCAGCAGTCCCCCAGGACAGGGAAGAGGTAGGGACATTCAGTACTTC
. | TRBJ2-5 | TRBV7-8 | . | CASSFGSGTQETQYF | TGTGCCAGCAGCTTCGGGTCGGGGACACAAGAGACCCAGTACTTC
. | TRBJ1-1 | TRBV11-2 | . | CASSPMEGVYTEAFF | TGTGCCAGCAGTCCGATGGAGGGCGTGTACACTGAAGCTTTCTTT
. | TRBJ1-1 | TRBV6-5 | . | CASSYSMGLNTEAFF | TGTGCCAGCAGTTACTCGATGGGCTTGAACACTGAAGCTTTCTTT
. | TRBJ1-5 | TRBV15 | . | CATSRDLVTDLGYSNQPQHF | TGTGCCACCAGCAGAGATCTGGTTACTGACCTGGGGTATAGCAATCAGCCCCAGCATTTT
. | TRBJ2-5 | TRBV30 | . | CAWSPADPQYF | TGTGCCTGGAGCCCCGCTGACCCCCAGTACTTC
TRBD1 | TRBJ2-4 | TRBV5-6 | few | CASSSLRDSSIAKNIQYF | TGTGCCAGCAGCTCACTTAGGGACAGCTCGATAGCCAAAAACATTCAGTACTTC
TRBD1 | TRBJ1-1 | TRBV14 | . | CASSQKRTGGDAFF | TGTGCCAGCAGCCAAAAGCGGACAGGGGGCGACGCTTTCTTT
TRBD1 | TRBJ1-2 | TRBV7-9 | . | CASSLGLGTGGEGYTF | TGTGCCAGCAGCTTAGGACTCGGGACAGGGGGGGAAGGCTACACCTTC
. | TRBJ2-3 | TRBV7-7 | . | CASSLGRGPGDTQYF | TGTGCCAGCAGCTTGGGGCGGGGGCCGGGGGATACGCAGTATTTT
. | TRBJ1-5 | TRBV6-1 | . | CASSELQNTINQPQHF | TGTGCCAGCAGTGAACTTCAGAATACAATCAATCAGCCCCAGCATTTT
. | TRBJ2-1 | TRBV5-1 | . | CASSLAGSEQFF | TGCGCCAGCAGCTTGGCCGGGTCTGAGCAGTTCTTC